A selection of T cell receptor beta chains follows, all from one sample in a study of blood T cell repertoires in COVID-19. The repertoire was sequenced with immunoSEQ multiplex PCR; TCRdb's copy has only in-frame clones and lacks some. The repertoire consists of roughly 150,000 clones, with approximately 80% occurring once and the leading ten covering about 11%. The specimen sequenced was peripheral blood. The receptor set was obtained from a human donor in a cohort sampled during active COVID-19. Both conserved end residues are part of each CDR3. Fields, in order: J gene, V gene, clone size, D gene, CDR3 DNA, CDR3 protein. D genes are given only for firm matches. Only some rows state a clone size, as once, few, many or a class for expanded clones.

>TRBJ2-2|TRBV6-5|-|-
-
CASSFGAGELFF
>TRBJ2-7|TRBV7-8|-|-
TGTGCCAGCCTTCGCGGGATCGGATACGAGCAGTACTTC
CASLRGIGYEQYF
>TRBJ2-7|TRBV7-7|once|TRBD2
TGTGCCAGCAGCCCGGGACTAGCGGGGGGTCACTACGAGCAGTACTTC
CASSPGLAGGHYEQYF
>TRBJ2-5|TRBV4-2|-|TRBD2
TGTGCCAGCAGCCAAGAAGGTCGGGAGGATTCACCCTTTGAGACCCAGTACTTC
CASSQEGREDSPFETQYF
>TRBJ2-7|TRBV11-2|-|-
TGTGCCAGCAGTCGGGGGAACGAGCAGTACTTC
CASSRGNEQYF
>TRBJ2-3|TRBV7-2|-|TRBD2
TGTGCCAGCACCTTGGTAGCGGGTGGCACAGATACGCAGTATTTT
CASTLVAGGTDTQYF
>TRBJ1-6|TRBV3-1/TRBV3-2|-|-
TGTGCCAGCAGCCAAGAATGGCGGAATTCACCCCTCCACTTT
CASSQEWRNSPLHF
>TRBJ2-7|TRBV9|once|-
TGTGCCAGCAGCCTCGAGACAGGCGCCTACGAGCAGTACTTC
CASSLETGAYEQYF
>TRBJ1-1|TRBV6-5|-|-
TGTGCCAGCAGTTCTACAAGGGGTACTGAAGCTTTCTTT
CASSSTRGTEAFF
>TRBJ2-3|TRBV4-3|-|-
TGCGCCAGCAGCCAAGAGGTGACTACCCCCACAGATACGCAGTATTTT
CASSQEVTTPTDTQYF
>TRBJ1-3|TRBV30|-|-
TGTGCCTGGAGCCCTATCGAGGTATCTGGAAACACCATATATTTT
CAWSPIEVSGNTIYF
>TRBJ1-6|TRBV24-1|once|TRBD1
TGTGCCACCCTCCGGACAGGGGATAATTCACCCCTCCACTTT
CATLRTGDNSPLHF
>TRBJ1-5|TRBV3-1/TRBV3-2|once|-
TGTGCCAGCAGCCAAGCCCCCCTTGGCCAGCCCCAGCATTTT
CASSQAPLGQPQHF
>TRBJ2-7|TRBV6-5|-|TRBD1
TGTGCCAGCCAGTCGACCGGGACAGGCTACGAGCAGTACTTC
CASQSTGTGYEQYF
>TRBJ1-1|TRBV5-5|-|-
TGTGCCAGCAGCTTGGCCCGGGGTGCCGGTGAAGCTTTCTTT
CASSLARGAGEAFF
>TRBJ2-1|TRBV28|-|-
TGTGCCAGCAGTTTCGGTTACAATGAGCAGTTCTTC
CASSFGYNEQFF
>TRBJ1-2|TRBV9|-|-
TGTGCCAGCAGCGTAGAGGCAGGGCTCTATGGCTACACCTTC
CASSVEAGLYGYTF
>TRBJ1-6|TRBV30|many|TRBD1
TGTGCCTGGACAGGGGGCCTCAGTAATTCACCCCTCCACTTT
CAWTGGLSNSPLHF
>TRBJ2-7|TRBV28|-|-
TGTGCCAGCAGTTTTAGTGAGGGCCGGAACGAGCAGTACTTC
CASSFSEGRNEQYF
>TRBJ1-3|TRBV6-6|-|TRBD1
TGTGCCAGCAGTCTGACAGGGTCCGGAAACACCATATATTTT
CASSLTGSGNTIYF
>TRBJ1-6|TRBV28|-|-
TGTGCCAGCAGTTCTACACAGAGCTCCTATAATTCACCCCTCCACTTT
CASSSTQSSYNSPLHF
>TRBJ2-5|TRBV7-3|few|TRBD2
TGTGCCAGCAGCCCCGGGACTAGCGGGAAAGAGACCCAGTACTTC
CASSPGTSGKETQYF
>TRBJ1-5|TRBV7-9|few|TRBD1
TGTGCCAGCAGCAGTACGACAGGGGGCGCGGGTCAGCCCCAGCATTTT
CASSSTTGGAGQPQHF
>TRBJ2-3|TRBV21-1|-|-
TGTGCCAGCAGCAATCCGGGGGTCACAGATACGCAGTATTTT
CASSNPGVTDTQYF
>TRBJ2-7|TRBV30|many|-
TGTGCCTGGAGTTCGACAGGTCACGAGCAGTACTTC
CAWSSTGHEQYF
>TRBJ2-2|TRBV11-3|-|-
TGTGCCAGCAGCCCCCCGGGCAGGGCGAACACCGGGGAGCTGTTTTTT
CASSPPGRANTGELFF
>TRBJ1-3|TRBV11-2|once|-
TGTGCCAGCAGCTTAGAGGTCGGCACCATATATTTT
CASSLEVGTIYF
>TRBJ2-1|TRBV7-9|-|-
TGTGCCAGCAGCTTATGGGCAGGGAAAAACTACAATGAGCAGTTCTTC
CASSLWAGKNYNEQFF
>TRBJ1-1|TRBV29-1|-|-
TGCAGCGTTGGGGCGCCGAACACTGAAGCTTTCTTT
CSVGAPNTEAFF
>TRBJ2-6|TRBV27|-|-
TGTGCCAGCAGTTTAAGGGGGAACTCTGGGGCCAACGTCCTGACTTTC
CASSLRGNSGANVLTF
>TRBJ1-6|TRBV9|-|-
TGTGCCAGCAGCGTAGAGGCGGGAGATTCACCCCTCCACTTT
CASSVEAGDSPLHF
>TRBJ1-5|TRBV6-5|-|-
TGTGCCAGCAGCCATTCCAATCAGCCCCAGCATTTT
CASSHSNQPQHF
>TRBJ1-5|TRBV2|-|-
TGTGCCACCGTGGGGGCCAGCAATCAGCCCCAGCATTTT
CATVGASNQPQHF
>TRBJ2-3|TRBV5-6|-|TRBD2
TGTGCCAGCAGCTTGGAAGTTCTAGCGGGAGGAGATACGCAGTATTTT
CASSLEVLAGGDTQYF
>TRBJ2-3|TRBV6-5|once|-
TGTGCCAGCAATAGTGGGTACGGGGGCACAGATACGCAGTATTTT
CASNSGYGGTDTQYF
>TRBJ2-2|TRBV7-8|-|-
TGTGCCAGCAGCCAAGACAGCACCGGGGAGCTGTTTTTT
CASSQDSTGELFF
>TRBJ2-7|TRBV27|-|TRBD2
TGTGCCAGCAGTTTCCTCACCCTAGCGGGAGATTACGAGCAGTACTTC
CASSFLTLAGDYEQYF
>TRBJ2-6|TRBV9|-|TRBD1
TGTGCCAGCAGCGCAGGGGGCTCTGGGGCCAACGTCCTGACTTTC
CASSAGGSGANVLTF
>TRBJ2-1|TRBV6-5|-|TRBD2
TGTGCCAGCAGACCCCCGGGACTAGCGGGGGCACGGCAGTTCTTC
CASRPPGLAGARQFF
>TRBJ2-7|TRBV18|-|TRBD1
TGTGCCAGCTGGGACAGTAGACCCTACGAGCAGTACTTC
CASWDSRPYEQYF
>TRBJ1-2|TRBV28|-|-
TGTGCCAGCAGGACACGGGGACAAAATAACTATGGCTACACCTTC
CASRTRGQNNYGYTF
>TRBJ1-5|TRBV19|-|-
TGTGCCAGTAGTTCCGGGACACTTTATAGCAATCAGCCCCAGCATTTT
CASSSGTLYSNQPQHF
>TRBJ2-2|TRBV28|once|TRBD2
TGTGCCAGCAGTTGGGGTGGACTAGCGGGGCTACACACCGGGGAGCTGTTTTTT
CASSWGGLAGLHTGELFF
>TRBJ2-6|TRBV6-5|-|-
TGTGCCAGCATTCTCGGGGCTGGGGCCAACGTCCTGACTTTC
CASILGAGANVLTF
>TRBJ1-4|TRBV4-2|once|-
TGTGCCAGCAGCCAAGATGGGGCAGTAGAGCAACTGTTTTTT
CASSQDGAVEQLFF
>TRBJ2-7|TRBV19|-|TRBD2
TGTGCCAGCAAGCGGGATCAAATTTCCTACGAGCAGTACTTC
CASKRDQISYEQYF
>TRBJ2-1|TRBV6-2/TRBV6-3|-|TRBD1
TGTGCCAGCAGCCAGGACAGGGAGCGCAATGAGCAGTTCTTC
CASSQDRERNEQFF
>TRBJ2-7|TRBV15|-|-
TGTGCCACCAGCGGGACGGGACCGGGACAAAGCGCGGTCTACGAGCAGTACTTC
CATSGTGPGQSAVYEQYF
>TRBJ2-5|TRBV30|-|-
TGTGCCTGGAGTGTACAAGTGGGCCCCAAAGAGACCCAGTACTTC
CAWSVQVGPKETQYF
>TRBJ2-1|TRBV11-3|-|-
TGTGCCAGCAGCTTAGCAGCGAAGAATGAGCAGTTCTTC
CASSLAAKNEQFF
>TRBJ2-3|TRBV6-5|-|-
TGTGCCAGCAGAACCGGACTGATCACAGATACGCAGTATTTT
CASRTGLITDTQYF
>TRBJ2-5|TRBV27|-|TRBD2
TGTGCCAGCAGTTTGGTCCTCCCGGCGGGAGGGCGGACCCAGTACTTC
CASSLVLPAGGRTQYF
>TRBJ2-6|TRBV18|-|TRBD2
TGTGCCAGCTCACCAATGGCACTAGCGGTTACCTCTGGGGCCAACGTCCTGACTTTC
CASSPMALAVTSGANVLTF